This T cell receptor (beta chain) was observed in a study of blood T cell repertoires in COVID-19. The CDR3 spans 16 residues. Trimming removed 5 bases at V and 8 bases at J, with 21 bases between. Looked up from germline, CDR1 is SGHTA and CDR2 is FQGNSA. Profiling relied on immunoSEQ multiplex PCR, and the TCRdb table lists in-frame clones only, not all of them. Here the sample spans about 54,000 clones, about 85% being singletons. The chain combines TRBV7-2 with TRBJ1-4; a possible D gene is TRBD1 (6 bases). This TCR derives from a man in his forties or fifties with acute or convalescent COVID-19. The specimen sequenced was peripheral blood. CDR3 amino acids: CASSLRRQARGEKLFF. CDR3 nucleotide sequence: TGTGCCAGCAGCCTCCGTCGACAGGCGAGGGGGGAAAAACTGTTTTTT.